This TCR beta chain was profiled in a study of cytomegalovirus exposure and HLA in healthy donors. The CDR3 is 19 residues long. The germline V gene has CDR1 MNHEY and CDR2 SMNVEV (reference sequence). V shed 5 bases and J 3 bases; nucleotides not matched to a gene: 16. The study ran its PCR with 60 Vbeta and 13 Jbeta primers. Measured with immunoSEQ multiplex PCR; TCRdb has only the in-frame clones, and not every one. This repertoire shows some 130,000 clones, over 60% found once; its top ten account for approximately 0.97%. The TCR originated in a human donor in good health. Sequences were obtained from PBMCs. V is TRBV27 and J is TRBJ2-1; 10 bases map to TRBD2. CDR3 protein: CASSPTTTIASGGYNEQFF. The CDR3 DNA reads as TGTGCCAGCAGTCCAACTACAACCATAGCTAGCGGGGGCTACAATGAGCAGTTCTTC.